Each of the 2 T cell receptor beta chains below was sequenced from the same sample in a study of blood T cell repertoires in COVID-19. Data came from immunoSEQ multiplex PCR; TCRdb stores just in-frame clones and leaves some out. The repertoire holds about 170,000 clones, with approximately 84% as singletons. The sample comprised PBMCs or T cells enriched from blood (not recorded which). These TCRs come from a human donor with acute COVID-19. The donor label of this sample is uncertain.

The genes are TRBV4-2 and TRBJ2-1, with a weak D call TRBD2 (6 bases). Germline CDR1 and CDR2: LGHNA and YNFKEQ. The length of the CDR3 is 16 residues. Trimming took off 0 bases at V and 4 bases at J, with 13 bases between the two ends. CDR3 residues: CASSQDARTTYNEQFF. In DNA, the CDR3 is TGTGCCAGCAGCCAAGACGCGCGGACTACTTACAATGAGCAGTTCTTC.

V gene TRBV5-4 combines with J gene TRBJ1-1; TRBD1 matches 9 bases. Germline V CDR1 and CDR2: SGHNT, YYREEE (reference sequence). The CDR3 loop spans 14 amino acids. Trimming removed 0 bases from V and 6 bases from J; junction bases left unmatched: 3. Written as DNA, the CDR3 is TGTGCCAGCAGCTTGGTGGGACAGGGAGCTGAAGCTTTCTTT. Protein sequence: CASSLVGQGAEAFF.